One and the same sample provided the 3 T cell receptor beta chains below, sequenced in a study of cytomegalovirus exposure and HLA in healthy donors listed by TCRdb under 2017. Libraries were made using the immunoSEQ multiplex PCR assay. For the multiplex PCR, a mixture combining 60 forward primers for TCR Vbeta segments and 13 reverse primers for TCR Jbeta segments was used. TCRdb stores this immuneACCESS table with in-frame sequences only. Part of the clones is absent; in the studies checked, under half of the shortfall reflects unresolved V genes, and no reason is known for the rest. This sample is represented by under 200,000 clones; approximately 71% of them were singletons. Approximately 1.3% of the sample belongs to the ten largest clones. The sequenced material came from PBMCs. Receptors originate from a man aged 45-65 years in good health and CMV-seronegative.

The chain uses TRBV5-1 and TRBJ2-7; TRBD1 agrees at 9 bases. Germline V gene lookup returns CDR1 SGHRS and CDR2 YFSETQ. Germline trimming cut 0 bases from V and 5 bases from J; bases unmatched to any gene: 6. The CDR3 sequence is 15 residues long. CDR3 bases: TGCGCCAGCAGCTTGGCGGGACAGGGTATCGACGAGCAGTACTTC. Amino acids: CASSLAGQGIDEQYF.

V and J are TRBV5-1 and TRBJ2-7, with TRBD1 identical over 9 bases. CDR3 size: 16 residues. Germline trimming cut 1 base from V and 0 bases from J; bases unmatched to any gene: 5. Germline V gene sequence: CDR1 SGHRS, CDR2 YFSETQ. The CDR3 sequence is CASSLNGQGLSYEQYF. The DNA for the CDR3 is TGCGCCAGCAGCTTGAACGGACAGGGGCTCTCCTACGAGCAGTACTTC. Full variable domain (missing parts from reference TRBV5-1 and TRBJ2-7): KAGVTQTPRYLIKTRGQQVTLSCSPISGHRSVSWYQQTPGQGLQFLFEYFSETQRNKGNFPGRFSGRQFSNSRSEMNVSTLELGDSALYLCASSLNGQGLSYEQYFGPGTRLTVT.

The chain joins TRBV5-1 to TRBJ2-7; D is perhaps TRBD2 (5 bases). Germline V gene lookup returns CDR1 SGHRS and CDR2 YFSETQ. Deletions cut 1 base from V and 3 bases from J, with 8 bases between. The CDR3 consists of 13 residues. CDR3 nucleotides: TGCGCCAGCAGCTTGTTACGGGGCTACGAGCAGTACTTC. Its protein is CASSLLRGYEQYF.